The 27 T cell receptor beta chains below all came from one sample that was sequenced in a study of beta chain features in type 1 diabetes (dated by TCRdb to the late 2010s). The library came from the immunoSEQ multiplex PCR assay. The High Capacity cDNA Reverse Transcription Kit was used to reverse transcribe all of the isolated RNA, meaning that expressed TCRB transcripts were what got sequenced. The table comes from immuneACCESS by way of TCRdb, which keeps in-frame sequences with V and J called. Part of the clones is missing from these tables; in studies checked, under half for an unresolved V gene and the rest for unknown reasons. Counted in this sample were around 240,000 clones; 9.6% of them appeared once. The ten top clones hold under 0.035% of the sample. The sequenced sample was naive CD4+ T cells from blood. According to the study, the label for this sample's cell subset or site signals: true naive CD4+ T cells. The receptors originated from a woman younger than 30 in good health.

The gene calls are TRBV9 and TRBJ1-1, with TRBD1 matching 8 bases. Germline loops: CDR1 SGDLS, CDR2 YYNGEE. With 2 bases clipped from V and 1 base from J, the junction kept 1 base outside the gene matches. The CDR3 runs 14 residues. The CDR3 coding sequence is TGTGCCAGCAGCGTGACAGGGGCGAACACTGAAGCTTTCTTT. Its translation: CASSVTGANTEAFF.

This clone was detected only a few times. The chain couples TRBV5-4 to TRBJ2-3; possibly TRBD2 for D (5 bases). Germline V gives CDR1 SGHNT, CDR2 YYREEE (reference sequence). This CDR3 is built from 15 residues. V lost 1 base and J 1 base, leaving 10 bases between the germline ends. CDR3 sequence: CASSLWRSGTDTQYF. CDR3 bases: TGTGCCAGCAGCTTGTGGAGGTCTGGCACAGATACGCAGTATTTT.

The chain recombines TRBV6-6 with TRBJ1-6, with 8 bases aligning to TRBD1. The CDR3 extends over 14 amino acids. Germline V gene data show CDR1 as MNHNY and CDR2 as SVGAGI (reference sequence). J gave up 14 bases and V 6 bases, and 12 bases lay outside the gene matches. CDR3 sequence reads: CASRQTGALDSLHF. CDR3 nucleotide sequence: TGTGCCAGCAGACAGACAGGGGCTTTAGATTCCCTCCACTTT.

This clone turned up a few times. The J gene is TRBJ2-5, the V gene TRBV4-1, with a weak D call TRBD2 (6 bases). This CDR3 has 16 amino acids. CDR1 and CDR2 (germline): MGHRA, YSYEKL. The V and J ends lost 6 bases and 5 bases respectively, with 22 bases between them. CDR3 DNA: TGCGCCAGCAGTTACCCCGGGCGGGGAAGTCAGGAGACCCAGTACTTC. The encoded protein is CASSYPGRGSQETQYF.

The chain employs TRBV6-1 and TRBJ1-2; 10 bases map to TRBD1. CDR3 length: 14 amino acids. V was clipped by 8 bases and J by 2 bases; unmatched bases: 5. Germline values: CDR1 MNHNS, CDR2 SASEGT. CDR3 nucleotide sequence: TGTGCCAGCGGGGACAGGGGTGGGAACTATGGCTACACCTTC. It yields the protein CASGDRGGNYGYTF.

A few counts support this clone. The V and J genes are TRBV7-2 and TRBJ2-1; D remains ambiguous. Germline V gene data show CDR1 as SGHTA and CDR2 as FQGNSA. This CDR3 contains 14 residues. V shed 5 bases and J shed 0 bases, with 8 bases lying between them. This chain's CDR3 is CASSRRISYNEQFF. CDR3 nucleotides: TGTGCCAGCAGCAGGCGGATCTCCTACAATGAGCAGTTCTTC.

The CDR3 DNA follows: TGTGCTAGTGGGGAGCCCGGGGAGACAGATACGCAGTATTTT. Its translation: CASGEPGETDTQYF. V usage is TRBV12-5 and J usage is TRBJ2-3; D possibly corresponds to TRBD2 (5 bases). V was shortened by 6 bases and J by 3 bases, with 13 bases between the two germline ends. CDR1 LGHNT and CDR2 FRNRAP come from the germline V gene. The CDR3 spans 14 residues.

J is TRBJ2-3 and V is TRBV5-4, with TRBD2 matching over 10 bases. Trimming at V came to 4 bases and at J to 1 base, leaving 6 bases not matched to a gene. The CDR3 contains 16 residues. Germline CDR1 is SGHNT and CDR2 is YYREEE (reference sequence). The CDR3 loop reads CASSLTSGARTDTQYF. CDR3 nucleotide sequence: TGTGCCAGCAGCCTCACTAGCGGGGCCCGCACAGATACGCAGTATTTT.

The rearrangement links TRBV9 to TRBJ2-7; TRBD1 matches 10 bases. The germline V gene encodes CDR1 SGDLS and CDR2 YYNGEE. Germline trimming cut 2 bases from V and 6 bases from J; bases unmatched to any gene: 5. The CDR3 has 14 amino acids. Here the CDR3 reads CASSVDRGTREQYF. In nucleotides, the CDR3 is TGTGCCAGCAGCGTGGACAGGGGGACTCGCGAGCAGTACTTC.

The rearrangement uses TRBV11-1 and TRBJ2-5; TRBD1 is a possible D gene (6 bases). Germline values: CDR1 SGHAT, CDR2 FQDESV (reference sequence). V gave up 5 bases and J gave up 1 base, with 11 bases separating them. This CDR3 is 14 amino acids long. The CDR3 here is CASSKDRAQETQYF. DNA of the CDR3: TGTGCCAGCAGCAAGGACAGAGCCCAAGAGACCCAGTACTTC.

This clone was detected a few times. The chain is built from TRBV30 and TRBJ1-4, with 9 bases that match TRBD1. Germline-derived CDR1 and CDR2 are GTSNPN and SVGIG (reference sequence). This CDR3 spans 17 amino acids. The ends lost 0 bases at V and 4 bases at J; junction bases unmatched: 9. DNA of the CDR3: TGTGCCTGGAGTGTAATCGGACAGGGGCGAATTAATGAAAAACTGTTTTTT. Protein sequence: CAWSVIGQGRINEKLFF.

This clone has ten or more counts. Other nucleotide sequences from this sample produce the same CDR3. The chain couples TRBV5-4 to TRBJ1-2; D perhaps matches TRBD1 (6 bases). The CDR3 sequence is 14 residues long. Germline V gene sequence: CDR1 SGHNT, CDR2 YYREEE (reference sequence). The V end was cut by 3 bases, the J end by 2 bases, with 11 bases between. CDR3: CASSSIGQNYGYTF. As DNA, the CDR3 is TGTGCCAGCAGCTCGATCGGACAGAACTATGGCTACACCTTC.

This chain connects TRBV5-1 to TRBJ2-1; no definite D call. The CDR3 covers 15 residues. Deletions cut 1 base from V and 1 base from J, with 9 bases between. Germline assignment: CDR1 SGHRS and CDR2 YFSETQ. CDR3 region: CASSLLSGSYNEQFF. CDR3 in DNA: TGCGCCAGCAGCTTGTTATCCGGGTCCTACAATGAGCAGTTCTTC.

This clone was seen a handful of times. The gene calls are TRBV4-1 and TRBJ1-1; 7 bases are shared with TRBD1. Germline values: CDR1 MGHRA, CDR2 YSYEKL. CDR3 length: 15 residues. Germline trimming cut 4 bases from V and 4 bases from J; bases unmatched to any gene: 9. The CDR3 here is CASSPLRGRGTEAFF. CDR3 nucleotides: TGCGCCAGCAGCCCGCTCAGGGGGAGAGGCACTGAAGCTTTCTTT.

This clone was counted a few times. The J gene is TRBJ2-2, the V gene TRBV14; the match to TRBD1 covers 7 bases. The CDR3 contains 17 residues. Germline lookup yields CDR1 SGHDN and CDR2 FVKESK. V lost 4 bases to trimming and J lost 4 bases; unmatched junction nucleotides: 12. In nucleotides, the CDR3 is TGTGCCAGCAGCCTCGTACTTACAGGGGTCGGCACCGGGGAGCTGTTTTTT. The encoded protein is CASSLVLTGVGTGELFF.

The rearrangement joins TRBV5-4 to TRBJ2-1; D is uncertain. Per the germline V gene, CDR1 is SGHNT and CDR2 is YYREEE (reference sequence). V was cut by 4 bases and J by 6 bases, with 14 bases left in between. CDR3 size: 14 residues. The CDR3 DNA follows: TGTGCCAGCAGCCCCCCGAGAGCGCCCAATGAGCAGTTCTTC. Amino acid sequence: CASSPPRAPNEQFF.

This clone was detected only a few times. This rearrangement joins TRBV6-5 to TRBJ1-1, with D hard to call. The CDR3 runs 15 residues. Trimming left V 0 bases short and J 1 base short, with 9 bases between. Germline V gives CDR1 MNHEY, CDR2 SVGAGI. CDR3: CASSYSRTENTEAFF. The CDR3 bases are TGTGCCAGCAGTTACTCCCGGACTGAGAACACTGAAGCTTTCTTT.

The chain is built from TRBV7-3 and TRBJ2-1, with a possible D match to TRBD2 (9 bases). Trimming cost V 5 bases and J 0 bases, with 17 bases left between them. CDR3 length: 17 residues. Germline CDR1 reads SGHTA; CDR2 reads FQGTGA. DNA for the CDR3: TGTGCCAGCAGCCCAGGGGGCGGGGGGGCCTCCTACAATGAGCAGTTCTTC. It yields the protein CASSPGGGGASYNEQFF.

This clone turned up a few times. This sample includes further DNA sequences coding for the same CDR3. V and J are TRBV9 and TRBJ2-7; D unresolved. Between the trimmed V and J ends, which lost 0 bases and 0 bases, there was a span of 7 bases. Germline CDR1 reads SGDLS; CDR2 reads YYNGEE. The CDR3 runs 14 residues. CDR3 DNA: TGTGCCAGCAGCGTAGGCCCCAGCTCCTACGAGCAGTACTTC. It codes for CASSVGPSSYEQYF.

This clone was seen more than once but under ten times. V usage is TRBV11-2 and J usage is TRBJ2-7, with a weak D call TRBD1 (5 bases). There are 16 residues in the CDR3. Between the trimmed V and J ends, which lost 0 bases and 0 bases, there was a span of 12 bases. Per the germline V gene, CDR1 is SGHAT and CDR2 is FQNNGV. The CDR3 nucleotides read TGTGCCAGCAGCTTAGATTCAGGGTCGTTCTCCTACGAGCAGTACTTC. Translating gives CASSLDSGSFSYEQYF.

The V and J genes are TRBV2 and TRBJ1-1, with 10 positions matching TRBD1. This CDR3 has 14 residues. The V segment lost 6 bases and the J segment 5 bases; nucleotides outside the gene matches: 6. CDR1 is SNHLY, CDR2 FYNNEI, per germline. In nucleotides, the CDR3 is TGTGCCAGCAGCCCGGACAGGGGGAGGACTGAAGCTTTCTTT. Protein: CASSPDRGRTEAFF.

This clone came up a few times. This CDR3 is CATSRDRGLYEQYF. The CDR3 coding sequence is TGTGCCACCAGCAGAGACAGGGGGCTCTACGAGCAGTACTTC. The chain combines TRBV15 with TRBJ2-7; 8 bases line up with TRBD1. This CDR3 has 14 residues. Losses at the gene ends were 0 bases for V and 3 bases for J; bases not matched to a gene: 1. Germline V gives CDR1 LNHNV, CDR2 YYDKDF (reference sequence).

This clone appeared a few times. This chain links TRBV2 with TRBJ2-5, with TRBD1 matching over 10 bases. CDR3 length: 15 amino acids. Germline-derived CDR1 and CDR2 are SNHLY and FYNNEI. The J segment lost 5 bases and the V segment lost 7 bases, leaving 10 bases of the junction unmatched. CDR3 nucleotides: TGTGCCAGCATTCGAGGACAGGGGGAAATTGAGACCCAGTACTTC. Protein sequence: CASIRGQGEIETQYF.

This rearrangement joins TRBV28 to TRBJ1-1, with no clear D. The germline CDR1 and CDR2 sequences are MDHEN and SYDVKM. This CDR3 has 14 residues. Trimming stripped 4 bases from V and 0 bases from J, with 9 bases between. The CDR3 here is CASSSIILNTEAFF. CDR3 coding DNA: TGTGCCAGCAGTTCTATAATTTTGAACACTGAAGCTTTCTTT.

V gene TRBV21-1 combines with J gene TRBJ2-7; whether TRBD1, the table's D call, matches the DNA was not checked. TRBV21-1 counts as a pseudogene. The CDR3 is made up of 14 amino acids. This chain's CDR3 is CASSPGRDRDLKYF. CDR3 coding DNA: TGTGCCAGCAGCCCCGGGAGGGACAGGGATTTAAAGTACTTC.

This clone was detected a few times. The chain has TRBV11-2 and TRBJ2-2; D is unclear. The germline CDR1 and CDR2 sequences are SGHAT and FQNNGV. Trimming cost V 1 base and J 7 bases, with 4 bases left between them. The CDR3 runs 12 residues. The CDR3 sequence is CASSLAGGELFF. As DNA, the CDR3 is TGTGCCAGCAGCTTAGCCGGCGGGGAGCTGTTTTTT. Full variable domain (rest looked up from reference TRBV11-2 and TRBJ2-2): EAGVAQSPRYKIIEKRQSVAFWCNPISGHATLYWYQQILGQGPKLLIQFQNNGVVDDSQLPKDRFSAERLKGVDSTLKIQPAKLEDSAVYLCASSLAGGELFFGEGSRLTVL.

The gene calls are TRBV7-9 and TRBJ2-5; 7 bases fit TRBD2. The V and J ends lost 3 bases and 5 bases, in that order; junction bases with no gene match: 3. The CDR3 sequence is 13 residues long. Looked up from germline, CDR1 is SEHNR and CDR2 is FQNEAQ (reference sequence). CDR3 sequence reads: CASSLHSGETQYF. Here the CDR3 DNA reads TGTGCCAGCAGCTTGCATAGCGGGGAGACCCAGTACTTC.